Each of the 21 T cell receptor beta chains below was sequenced from the same sample in a study of shared clonotypes between healthy human individuals. TCRdb keeps only in-frame clones here, not all; method: immunoSEQ multiplex PCR. The sample has roughly 2.2 million clones; about nine tenths are singletons. The source material was naive CD4+ T cells from PBMCs. Indicated subset: CD45RA+ positively selected. These receptors originate from a man aged 18 to 35 in good health. Some clones in this sample may be carry-over from other donors' samples.

The J gene is TRBJ2-5, the V gene TRBV2; D possibly corresponds to TRBD2 (6 bases). The CDR3 extends over 15 amino acids. CDR1 is SNHLY and CDR2 is FYNNEI in the germline V gene. Deletions cut 6 bases from V and 0 bases from J, with 14 bases between. In nucleotides, the CDR3 is TGTGCCAGCAGAGTCGGACTAATCGACCAAGAGACCCAGTACTTC. Translated: CASRVGLIDQETQYF.

The J gene is TRBJ2-1, the V gene TRBV25-1; 10 bases are shared with TRBD2. The CDR3 loop spans 15 amino acids. J was trimmed by 0 bases and V by 5 bases; bases with no gene match: 1. In germline, CDR1 is MGHDK, CDR2 SYGVNS. The CDR3, as DNA: TGTGCCAGCAGTTTAGCGGGAGGCTCCTACAATGAGCAGTTCTTC. Encoded protein: CASSLAGGSYNEQFF.

A word on this clone: The identical CDR3 is also encoded by other nucleotide sequences in the sample. The genes are TRBV28 and TRBJ2-3; D is uncertain. The CDR3 runs to 14 residues. The germline V and J ends were trimmed by 2 bases and 3 bases, with 9 bases remaining between them. CDR1 and CDR2 (germline): MDHEN, SYDVKM. This chain's CDR3 is CASSLGRDTDTQYF. The CDR3 DNA follows: TGTGCCAGCAGTTTAGGTAGGGATACAGATACGCAGTATTTT.

A single count supports this clone. The chain combines TRBV7-9 with TRBJ1-1; TRBD1 matches at 10 bases. The CDR3 sequence is 15 residues long. V lost 4 bases to trimming and J lost 5 bases; unmatched junction nucleotides: 7. Germline-derived CDR1 and CDR2 are SEHNR and FQNEAQ (reference sequence). The CDR3 DNA is TGTGCCAGCAGCTATGGACAGGGGGTTAGGACTGAAGCTTTCTTT. It translates to CASSYGQGVRTEAFF.

The chain is built from TRBV19 and TRBJ1-5; D may be TRBD1 (5 bases). The CDR3 sequence is 17 residues long. CDR1 LNHDA and CDR2 SQIVND come from the germline V gene (reference sequence). V was cut by 3 bases and J by 9 bases, with 24 bases left in between. In DNA, the CDR3 is TGTGCCAGTAGTATCCCACCTCGCGCGTTTGGGGCCTGGCCCCAGCATTTT. Protein sequence: CASSIPPRAFGAWPQHF.

The chain joins TRBV5-8 to TRBJ2-1, with TRBD2 matching 11 bases. There are 17 residues in the CDR3. With V trimmed by 2 bases and J by 1 base, 5 bases remained unmatched. Germline V gene sequence: CDR1 SGHTS, CDR2 YDEGEE. CDR3 region: CASSFLPSGRSYNEQFF. The DNA of the CDR3 is TGTGCCAGCAGCTTCCTGCCTAGCGGGAGGTCCTACAATGAGCAGTTCTTC.

This sequence joins TRBV18 and TRBJ2-7; D might be TRBD2 (5 bases). The CDR3 loop spans 15 amino acids. The V end lost 1 base, the J end lost 6 bases, and 16 bases lay between the germline ends. Germline assignment: CDR1 KGHSH and CDR2 LQKENI. The CDR3 sequence is CASSPLTGELGEQYF. In nucleotides, the CDR3 is TGTGCCAGCTCACCACTCACCGGGGAGTTAGGCGAGCAGTACTTC.

The chain couples TRBV7-9 to TRBJ2-1; 9 nucleotides match TRBD1. V was pared by 1 base and J by 7 bases, with 8 bases of the junction left unmatched. The CDR3 totals 16 residues. Germline V gene sequence: CDR1 SEHNR, CDR2 FQNEAQ (reference sequence). CDR3 sequence: CASSLVGTGRGNEQFF. CDR3 sequence (DNA): TGTGCCAGCAGCTTAGTTGGGACAGGGAGGGGTAATGAGCAGTTCTTC.

The CDR3, as DNA: TGTGCCAGCAGTTTCCTAGCGGGAGTCGGAGATACGCAGTATTTT. It translates to CASSFLAGVGDTQYF. The rearrangement joins TRBV28 to TRBJ2-3; 10 nucleotides line up with TRBD2. V lost 3 bases and J lost 5; bases outside the gene matches: 5. Germline V gene sequence: CDR1 MDHEN, CDR2 SYDVKM. The CDR3 spans 15 residues. Combining the CDR3 with reference TRBV28 and TRBJ2-3 gives the whole variable domain DVKVTQSSRYLVKRTGEKVFLECVQDMDHENMFWYRQDPGLGLRLIYFSYDVKMKEKGDIPEGYSVSREKKERFSLILESASTNQTSMYLCASSFLAGVGDTQYFGPGTRLTVL.

Written as DNA, the CDR3 is TGTGCCAGTAGACAGCGCGGGAGGGCCGGCGGGGAGCTGTTTTTT. It is translated as CASRQRGRAGGELFF. The V gene is TRBV19, the J gene TRBJ2-2; 9 bases are a match to TRBD2. CDR3 length: 15 residues. Trimming took 6 bases from V and 7 from J; bases not matched to a gene: 9. Germline CDR1 LNHDA, CDR2 SQIVND (reference sequence). Based on the CDR3 plus reference TRBV19 and TRBJ2-2, the full variable domain is DGGITQSPKYLFRKEGQNVTLSCEQNLNHDAMYWYRQDPGQGLRLIYYSQIVNDFQKGDIAEGYSVSREKKESFPLTVTSAQKNPTAFYLCASRQRGRAGGELFFGEGSRLTVL.

V is TRBV7-2 and J is TRBJ1-2; D gene unclear. CDR1 and CDR2 from the germline V gene are SGHTA and FQGNSA. The ends were cut back, 2 bases at V and 4 bases at J, with 14 bases in the middle. The CDR3 loop spans 15 amino acids. This CDR3 is CASSLSVGTSYGYTF. CDR3 nucleotides: TGTGCCAGCAGCTTAAGTGTTGGAACTAGCTATGGCTACACCTTC.

V gene TRBV19 combines with J gene TRBJ2-4; 8 nucleotides match TRBD2. CDR1 LNHDA and CDR2 SQIVND come from the germline V gene (reference sequence). The CDR3 covers 15 residues. The junction had 13 bases not matched to a gene; V was cut back by 9 bases and J by 6 bases. The chain's CDR3 is CARGSGRGIRNIQYF. As DNA, the CDR3 is TGTGCCAGAGGAAGCGGGAGAGGGATAAGAAACATTCAGTACTTC.

This clone is a singleton in its sample. This sample also contains other DNA sequences that code for the same CDR3. The chain recombines TRBV5-1 with TRBJ1-1; 11 bases match TRBD1. J lost 0 bases, V lost 0 bases, and 1 base had no gene match. Germline V CDR1 and CDR2: SGHRS, YFSETQ. The CDR3 is 16 residues long. The CDR3 DNA follows: TGCGCCAGCAGCTTGGGGACAGGGGGCATGAACACTGAAGCTTTCTTT. It codes for CASSLGTGGMNTEAFF.

This clone showed up just a few times. The chain links TRBV21-1 to TRBJ1-1. TRBV21-1 is a pseudogene. This CDR3 region has 9 residues. This CDR3 reads CGAGTEAFF. The CDR3 DNA reads TGTGGGGCGGGCACTGAAGCTTTCTTT.

This chain links TRBV7-2 with TRBJ1-4, with a weak D call TRBD1 (5 bases). CDR1 is SGHTA and CDR2 is FQGNSA in the germline V gene. The ends were cut back, 5 bases at V and 7 bases at J, with 11 bases in the middle. CDR3 size: 13 residues. In nucleotides, the CDR3 is TGTGCCAGCAGCCCAGACAGACTTGAAAAACTGTTTTTT. Protein: CASSPDRLEKLFF. The whole variable domain, filled in from reference TRBV7-2 and TRBJ1-4, reads GAGVSQSPSNKVTEKGKDVELRCDPISGHTALYWYRQSLGQGLEFLIYFQGNSAPDKSGLPSDRFSAERTGGSVSTLTIQRTQQEDSAVYLCASSPDRLEKLFFGSGTQLSVL.

This clone was picked up one time. The chain is built from TRBV7-9 and TRBJ2-7; no firm D call. The V end lost 5 bases, the J end lost 4 bases, and 12 bases lay between the germline ends. Germline V gene data show CDR1 as SEHNR and CDR2 as FQNEAQ (reference sequence). CDR3 length: 13 residues. CDR3 DNA: TGTGCCAGCAGCCCACAAAGCAGTTACGAGCAGTACTTC. Its protein is CASSPQSSYEQYF.

This clone has a handful of counts. At one boundary the junction diverges from the germline segment, which might be a read error. V is TRBV30 and J is TRBJ1-1; D is perhaps TRBD1 (5 bases). CDR1 is GTSNPN and CDR2 is SVGIG in the germline V gene (reference sequence). The CDR3 loop spans 13 amino acids. The CDR3 here is CAWSHRTQTGAFF. The CDR3 DNA sequence: TGTGCCTGGAGTCACAGGACACAGACTGGAGCTTTCTTT.

The chain couples TRBV5-8 to TRBJ1-3; D may be TRBD1 (5 bases). Germline V gene lookup returns CDR1 SGHTS and CDR2 YDEGEE. V was cut by 3 bases and J by 7 bases, with 17 bases left in between. CDR3 length equals 15 residues. CDR3 sequence reads: CASSWSGAPYNTIYF. CDR3 in DNA: TGTGCCAGCAGCTGGTCCGGGGCCCCATACAACACCATATATTTT.

The chain employs TRBV27 and TRBJ2-7; 8 positions match TRBD2. The CDR3 contains 17 residues. Germline-derived CDR1 and CDR2 are MNHEY and SMNVEV (reference sequence). The V segment lost 5 bases and the J segment 0 bases; nucleotides outside the gene matches: 12. The CDR3 protein is CASSICVLAASSYEQYF. CDR3 in DNA: TGTGCCAGCAGTATATGCGTACTAGCGGCCAGCTCCTACGAGCAGTACTTC.

The V gene is TRBV11-2, the J gene TRBJ1-1; no firm D call. This CDR3 comprises 13 residues. Per the germline V gene, CDR1 is SGHAT and CDR2 is FQNNGV. V lost 6 bases, J lost 4 bases, and 12 bases lay in between. The CDR3 nucleotides are TGTGCCAGCAGACTGGCGGGAAGCACTGAAGCTTTCTTT. This sequence encodes CASRLAGSTEAFF.

For this clone: This specimen includes other DNA sequences encoding the same CDR3. The genes are TRBV28 and TRBJ1-2, with 7 bases matching TRBD1. CDR3 length equals 13 residues. The germline V gene has CDR1 MDHEN and CDR2 SYDVKM. V shed 5 bases and J 8 bases; nucleotides not matched to a gene: 8. CDR3 sequence: CASSPPRGRGYTF. CDR3 bases: TGTGCCAGCAGTCCTCCGAGGGGGCGAGGCTACACCTTC.